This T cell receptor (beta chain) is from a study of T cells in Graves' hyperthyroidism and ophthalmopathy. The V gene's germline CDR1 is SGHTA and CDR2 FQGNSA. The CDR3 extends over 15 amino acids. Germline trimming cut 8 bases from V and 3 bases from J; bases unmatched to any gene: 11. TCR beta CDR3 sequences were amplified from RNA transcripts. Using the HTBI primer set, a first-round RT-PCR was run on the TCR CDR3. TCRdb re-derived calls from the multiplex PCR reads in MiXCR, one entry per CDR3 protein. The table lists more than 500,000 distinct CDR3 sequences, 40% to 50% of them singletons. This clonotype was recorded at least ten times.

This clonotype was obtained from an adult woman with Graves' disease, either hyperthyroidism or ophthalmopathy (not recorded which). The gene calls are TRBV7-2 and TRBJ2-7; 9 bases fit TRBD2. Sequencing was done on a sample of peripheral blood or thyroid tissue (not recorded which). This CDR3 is CASRPAAGGIYEQYF. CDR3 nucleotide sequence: TGTGCCAGCCGCCCCGCAGCGGGAGGCATCTACGAGCAGTACTTC.